This T cell receptor (beta chain) was sequenced for a study of sequential checkpoint blockade in melanoma. Germline assignment: CDR1 MDHEN and CDR2 SYDVKM. CDR3 length: 13 amino acids. Trimming removed 7 bases from V and 6 bases from J; junction bases left unmatched: 8. Treatment indicated: randomized to nivolumab then ipilimumab (arm A) or the reverse (arm B). Clones were read by immunoSEQ multiplex PCR, and TCRdb kept only the in-frame ones, dropping some. The sample has approximately 2,600 clones, 27% seen once. This TCR came from a human donor with melanoma. The chain uses TRBV28 and TRBJ1-2; 7 bases agree with TRBD1. The sample here was tumor tissue (inferred from file names), taken from a patient given nivolumab and ipilimumab in sequence. This CDR3 reads CASNRQGIDGYTF. The CDR3 DNA reads as TGTGCCAGCAACCGACAGGGTATCGATGGCTACACCTTC.